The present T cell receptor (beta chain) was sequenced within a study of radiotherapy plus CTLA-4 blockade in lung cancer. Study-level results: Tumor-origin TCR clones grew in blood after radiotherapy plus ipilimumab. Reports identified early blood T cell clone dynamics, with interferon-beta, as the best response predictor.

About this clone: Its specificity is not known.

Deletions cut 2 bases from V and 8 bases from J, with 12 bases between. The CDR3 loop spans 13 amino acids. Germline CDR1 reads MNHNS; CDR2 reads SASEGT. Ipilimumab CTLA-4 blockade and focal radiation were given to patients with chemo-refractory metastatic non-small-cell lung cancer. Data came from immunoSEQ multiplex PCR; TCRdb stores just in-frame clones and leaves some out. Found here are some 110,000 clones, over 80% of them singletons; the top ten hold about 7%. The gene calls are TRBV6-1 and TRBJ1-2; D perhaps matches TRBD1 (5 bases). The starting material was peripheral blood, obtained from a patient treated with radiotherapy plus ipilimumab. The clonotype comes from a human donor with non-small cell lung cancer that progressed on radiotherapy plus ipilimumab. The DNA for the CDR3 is TGTGCCAGCAGTGAAACAGGTCTGATGGGCTACACCTTC. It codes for CASSETGLMGYTF.